This entry lists 30 T cell receptor beta chains sequenced from one sample in a study of control samples from healthy donors and cancer patients (dated by TCRdb to about 2020). Libraries were constructed by the immunoSEQ multiplex PCR assay. Here the immuneACCESS table is served through TCRdb, limited to in-frame sequences with V and J called. Missing clones are a known gap in these copies; in checked studies unresolved V genes cover under half, and the rest lacks a known reason. A total of about 72,000 clones appear in this sample, approximately 92% of them only once. The biggest ten clones account for more than 5% of the sample. Material for sequencing was blood. Every receptor here comes from a woman aged 55-75 years in good health.

This clone appeared once. The CDR3 DNA follows: TGTGCCAGCAGCCTGGGGGCTAGCGTTAGCACAGATACGCAGTATTTT. Residues: CASSLGASVSTDTQYF. This chain uses TRBV5-6 with TRBJ2-3; D is perhaps TRBD1 or TRBD2 (6 bases each). The germline V gene encodes CDR1 SGHDT and CDR2 YYEEEE. The CDR3 consists of 16 residues. V gave up 4 bases and J gave up 0 bases, with 15 bases separating them. The full variable domain, completed using reference TRBV5-6 and TRBJ2-3, is DAGVTQSPTHLIKTRGQQVTLRCSPKSGHDTVSWYQQALGQGPQFIFQYYEEEERQRGNFPDRFSGHQFPNYSSELNVNALLLGDSALYLCASSLGASVSTDTQYFGPGTRLTVL.

In its sample, this clone was seen once. V and J are TRBV28 and TRBJ1-5; maybe TRBD1 (6 bases). The germline V gene encodes CDR1 MDHEN and CDR2 SYDVKM. This CDR3 region has 19 residues. Trimming took off 3 bases at V and 0 bases at J, with 21 bases between the two ends. The DNA for the CDR3 is TGTGCCAGCAGTTTGCTCCCCGGGGGAGGGGGATATAGCAATCAGCCCCAGCATTTT. Amino acid sequence: CASSLLPGGGGYSNQPQHF.

The chain uses TRBV28 and TRBJ1-2; 11 bases are a match to TRBD1. Germline V gives CDR1 MDHEN, CDR2 SYDVKM. CDR3 size: 14 residues. The trim removed 5 bases at V and 8 bases at J, leaving 7 bases unmatched. The CDR3 sequence: CASSDGQGAWGYTF. The CDR3, as DNA: TGTGCCAGCAGTGATGGACAGGGGGCTTGGGGCTACACCTTC.

The CDR3 here is CAISDPSSDRGEQPQHF. The CDR3 DNA is TGTGCCATCAGTGATCCCTCCAGCGACAGGGGTGAACAGCCCCAGCATTTT. The gene calls are TRBV10-3 and TRBJ1-5; 8 nucleotides line up with TRBD1. Germline assignment: CDR1 ENHRY and CDR2 SYGVKD. CDR3 length: 17 residues. The V and J ends lost 3 bases and 7 bases, in that order; junction bases with no gene match: 14.

The V call is TRBV19, the J call TRBJ1-2, with D possibly matching TRBD1 (6 bases). Trimming took off 7 bases at V and 3 bases at J, with 9 bases between the two ends. The CDR3 is 12 residues long. The germline CDR1 and CDR2 sequences are LNHDA and SQIVND (reference sequence). CDR3 protein: CASKQGYYGYTF. The CDR3, as DNA: TGTGCCAGTAAACAGGGATACTATGGCTACACCTTC. The full variable domain, its missing parts supplied by reference TRBV19 and TRBJ1-2, is DGGITQSPKYLFRKEGQNVTLSCEQNLNHDAMYWYRQDPGQGLRLIYYSQIVNDFQKGDIAEGYSVSREKKESFPLTVTSAQKNPTAFYLCASKQGYYGYTFGSGTRLTVV.

This chain links TRBV7-2 with TRBJ2-3; D is undetermined. Germline V CDR1 and CDR2: SGHTA, FQGNSA. The V end was cut by 3 bases, the J end by 4 bases, with 11 bases between. CDR3 size: 14 residues. CDR3 amino acids: CASSFVPGADTQYF. DNA for the CDR3: TGTGCCAGCAGCTTCGTGCCCGGCGCAGATACGCAGTATTTT.

The V gene is TRBV19, the J gene TRBJ2-2, with 9 bases lining up with TRBD2. CDR3 length: 15 amino acids. Trimming cost V 0 bases and J 4 bases; bases outside gene matches: 0. Germline values: CDR1 LNHDA, CDR2 SQIVND (reference sequence). CDR3 region: CASSIETSGTGELFF. CDR3 DNA: TGTGCCAGTAGTATAGAGACTAGCGGCACCGGGGAGCTGTTTTTT.

This clone is a singleton in its sample. The chain combines TRBV12-3 or TRBV12-4 with TRBJ1-5, with D unclear. This CDR3 comprises 12 residues. Trimming took 1 base from V and 7 from J, leaving 5 bases between them. As DNA, the CDR3 is TGTGCCAGCAGTTTAGAGGCACAGCCCCAGCATTTT. It yields the protein CASSLEAQPQHF.

This sequence joins TRBV11-3 and TRBJ2-7, with 10 bases matching TRBD1. V trimming: 5 bases; J trimming: 3 bases; junction bases outside the gene matches: 4. The CDR3 length is 14 residues. Per germline, CDR1 SGHNT and CDR2 YENEEA. In DNA form, the CDR3 reads TGTGCCAGCAGCGCGTGGGACAGGGGCTACGAGCAGTACTTC. As protein: CASSAWDRGYEQYF.

This chain connects TRBV10-3 to TRBJ1-4, with D hard to call. Looked up from germline, CDR1 is ENHRY and CDR2 is SYGVKD. Trimming stripped 4 bases from V and 5 bases from J, with 14 bases between. The CDR3 has 15 residues. The CDR3 DNA reads TGTGCCATCAGTGTATCTGGAGGGAAGAATGAAAAACTGTTTTTT. It specifies CAISVSGGKNEKLFF.

The CDR3 region is CASSQNPTFGSSEQYF. Written as DNA, the CDR3 is TGCGCCAGCAGCCAAAACCCTACGTTTGGGTCCAGCGAGCAGTACTTC. This rearrangement joins TRBV4-1 to TRBJ2-7; D not certain. Germline assignment: CDR1 MGHRA and CDR2 YSYEKL. The V gene lost 2 bases and the J gene lost 6 bases, with 20 bases spanning the gap. This CDR3 contains 16 residues.

The V gene is TRBV6-5, the J gene TRBJ1-5, with D unclear. V was pared by 8 bases and J by 1 base, with 15 bases between. Germline CDR1 and CDR2: MNHEY and SVGAGI. The CDR3 is made up of 15 amino acids. The CDR3 is CASLPAGFSNQPQHF. The CDR3 nucleotides read TGTGCCAGCCTGCCGGCCGGGTTCAGCAATCAGCCCCAGCATTTT.

This chain uses TRBV2 with TRBJ1-2; no clear D gene. Germline V CDR1 and CDR2: SNHLY, FYNNEI. CDR3 size: 12 residues. V was pared by 4 bases and J by 5 bases, with 8 bases between. The CDR3 bases are TGTGCCAGCAGTGTGGGCTCATATGGCTACACCTTC. This sequence encodes CASSVGSYGYTF.

V usage is TRBV2 and J usage is TRBJ2-3, with D possibly TRBD1 on 6 matching bases. The CDR3 contains 15 residues. CDR1 and CDR2 (germline): SNHLY, FYNNEI. Between the trimmed V and J ends, which lost 6 bases and 2 bases, there was a span of 15 bases. As DNA, the CDR3 is TGTGCCAGCAGCCGAACAGGGCGGAACACAGATACGCAGTATTTT. Translated, it gives CASSRTGRNTDTQYF.

In regard to this clone: Its ends do not fully match the called genes, so a read error is possible. The V call is TRBV2, the J call TRBJ2-7; 10 bases agree with TRBD2. Germline V gene lookup returns CDR1 SNHLY and CDR2 FYNNEI. CDR3 size: 13 residues. The CDR3 nucleotides read TGTGCCAGCAGTCCCCGGACTAGCGGAGGGCACCGCTTC. It translates to CASSPRTSGGHRF.

This chain connects TRBV7-3 to TRBJ1-2, with TRBD1 as a possible D gene (5 bases). Germline CDR1 SGHTA, CDR2 FQGTGA. This CDR3 is 12 amino acids long. Trimming shortened V by 5 bases and J by 7 bases, and 11 bases separated the two germline ends. CDR3 DNA: TGTGCCAGCAGCCCCGGGACGGGTGGCTACACCTTC. Amino acids: CASSPGTGGYTF.

The chain uses TRBV5-1 and TRBJ1-1; 11 bases are a match to TRBD1. V lost 4 bases, J lost 4 bases, and 3 bases stayed unmatched. CDR3 length: 14 residues. Germline loops: CDR1 SGHRS, CDR2 YFSETQ. The CDR3 bases are TGCGCCAGCAGCCCCGGGACAGGGGGCACTGAAGCTTTCTTT. Its protein product is CASSPGTGGTEAFF.

J is TRBJ2-1 and V is TRBV19; TRBD1 aligns across 8 bases. CDR1 LNHDA and CDR2 SQIVND come from the germline V gene (reference sequence). This CDR3 has 13 amino acids. After removal of 7 bases from V and 7 bases from J, the junction contained 6 bases not matched to a gene. The CDR3 DNA reads TGTGCCAGTACCCGGGACAGGTTAAATGAGCAGTTCTTC. Translation: CASTRDRLNEQFF.

The chain links TRBV30 to TRBJ2-5; no clear D. V was shortened by 4 bases and J by 5 bases, with 14 bases between the two germline ends. Germline V CDR1 and CDR2: GTSNPN, SVGIG (reference sequence). The CDR3 totals 13 residues. This CDR3 is CAWIRPGRETQYF. CDR3 nucleotide sequence: TGTGCCTGGATAAGGCCGGGTAGGGAGACCCAGTACTTC.

The CDR3 sequence: CASSLFPGVGQETQYF. In DNA form, the CDR3 reads TGCGCCAGCAGCTTGTTTCCGGGAGTGGGGCAAGAGACCCAGTACTTC. This rearrangement joins TRBV5-1 to TRBJ2-5; D might be TRBD2 (6 bases). V was pared by 1 base and J by 2 bases, with 15 bases between. The CDR3 length is 16 residues. Germline V gene lookup returns CDR1 SGHRS and CDR2 YFSETQ. The variable domain in full, completed from reference TRBV5-1 and TRBJ2-5, reads KAGVTQTPRYLIKTRGQQVTLSCSPISGHRSVSWYQQTPGQGLQFLFEYFSETQRNKGNFPGRFSGRQFSNSRSEMNVSTLELGDSALYLCASSLFPGVGQETQYFGPGTRLLVL.

This chain uses TRBV29-1 with TRBJ1-4; D is uncertain. The CDR3 is 10 residues long. Germline V gives CDR1 SQVTM, CDR2 ANQGSEA. V was clipped by 4 bases and J by 4 bases, with 1 base between them. The CDR3 loop reads CSVGNEKLFF. The CDR3 nucleotides read TGCAGCGTTGGTAATGAAAAACTGTTTTTT.

J is TRBJ2-1 and V is TRBV4-2; 11 positions match TRBD2. This CDR3 comprises 18 residues. Germline assignment: CDR1 LGHNA and CDR2 YNFKEQ. The V segment lost 4 bases and the J segment 4 bases; nucleotides outside the gene matches: 12. In DNA form, the CDR3 reads TGTGCCAGCAGCCCTCGAGGGACTAGCGGCGACGCTTACAATGAGCAGTTCTTC. This encodes CASSPRGTSGDAYNEQFF.

The chain couples TRBV10-3 to TRBJ2-7, with D perhaps matching TRBD1 or TRBD2 (5 bases each). The V end lost 5 bases, the J end lost 5 bases, and 10 bases lay between the germline ends. Germline CDR1 and CDR2: ENHRY and SYGVKD. The CDR3 consists of 12 residues. DNA for the CDR3: TGTGCCATCAGTACGGGACCCGACGAGCAGTACTTC. Its translation is CAISTGPDEQYF.

The V gene is TRBV5-3, the J gene TRBJ1-2, with a tentative D call TRBD1 (5 bases). TRBV5-3 is classed as an ORF, of uncertain function. V lost 0 bases and J lost 2, with 5 bases in between. This CDR3 comprises 13 residues. The CDR3, as DNA: TGTGCCAGAAGCTTGGGGGGGAACTATGGCTACACCTTC. Amino acid sequence: CARSLGGNYGYTF.

The chain combines TRBV12-3 or TRBV12-4 with TRBJ2-7; D unclear. The CDR3 contains 13 residues. Trimming pared 4 bases from V and 0 bases from J, leaving 7 bases between. CDR3 nucleotide sequence: TGTGCCAGCAGTTCACCGAGCTCCTACGAGCAGTACTTC. This translates into CASSSPSSYEQYF.

This chain links TRBV5-1 with TRBJ2-1; TRBD1 matches 10 bases. The CDR3 runs 15 residues. V lost 0 bases, J lost 4 bases, and 1 base stayed unmatched. Per germline, CDR1 SGHRS and CDR2 YFSETQ. CDR3 sequence (DNA): TGCGCCAGCAGCTTGGAGGGACAGGGGTACAATGAGCAGTTCTTC. It codes for CASSLEGQGYNEQFF.

This chain connects TRBV24-1 to TRBJ2-1, with TRBD1 identical over 8 bases. Unmatched junction bases numbered 6, after V lost 7 bases and J lost 2 bases. The CDR3 extends over 15 amino acids. CDR1 is KGHDR and CDR2 is SFDVKD in the germline V gene. The CDR3 region has the DNA TGTGCCACCAGCACCGGGACAGGTCCCTACAATGAGCAGTTCTTC. Translating it yields CATSTGTGPYNEQFF.

The chain carries TRBV7-3 and TRBJ1-2; D gene unclear. The germline V gene has CDR1 SGHTA and CDR2 FQGTGA. The CDR3 extends over 12 amino acids. V was shortened by 3 bases and J by 5 bases, with 7 bases between the two germline ends. CDR3 region: CASSLEGYGYTF. CDR3 nucleotides: TGTGCCAGCAGCTTGGAGGGATATGGCTACACCTTC.

The CDR3 sequence: CASTPAGETQYF. CDR3 DNA: TGTGCCAGCACCCCCGCGGGGGAGACCCAGTACTTC. V gene TRBV2 combines with J gene TRBJ2-5, with TRBD2 as a possible D gene (6 bases). CDR1 SNHLY and CDR2 FYNNEI come from the germline V gene. V was pared by 7 bases and J by 5 bases, with 11 bases between. The CDR3 consists of 12 residues.

The chain uses TRBV6-5 and TRBJ1-5; D might be TRBD1 (5 bases). CDR1 MNHEY and CDR2 SVGAGI come from the germline V gene. The V end lost 11 bases, the J end lost 1 base, and 12 bases lay between the germline ends. The CDR3 spans 13 residues. The CDR3 DNA reads TGTGCCGGGTCCCGGGACAGCAATCAGCCCCAGCATTTT. Translating it yields CAGSRDSNQPQHF.